A single sample is the source of the 12 T cell receptor beta chains below, sequenced in a study of cytomegalovirus exposure and HLA in healthy donors. PCR was performed using 60 Vbeta and 13 Jbeta primers. Method: immunoSEQ multiplex PCR; TCRdb's copy keeps in-frame clones and lacks some. The top ten clones hold around 10% of a sample with about 70,000 clones, around 87% of them seen once. Sequencing was done on a sample of PBMCs. These receptors came from a woman in her 30s in good health and CMV-seropositive.

The chain recombines TRBV11-2 with TRBJ1-1; a possible D gene is TRBD1 (5 bases). The germline V gene encodes CDR1 SGHAT and CDR2 FQNNGV. Trimming took 1 base from V and 2 from J, leaving 8 bases between them. This CDR3 comprises 14 residues. CDR3 coding DNA: TGTGCCAGCAGCTTAGGGGGCCTTAACACTGAAGCTTTCTTT. This codes for CASSLGGLNTEAFF.

V gene TRBV19 combines with J gene TRBJ1-5, with 11 nucleotides matching TRBD1. The junction had 3 bases not matched to a gene; V was cut back by 3 bases and J by 5 bases. The CDR3 length is 15 residues. Per germline, CDR1 LNHDA and CDR2 SQIVND (reference sequence). CDR3 loop: CASSIWGQGDQPQHF. DNA of the CDR3: TGTGCCAGTAGTATCTGGGGACAGGGGGATCAGCCCCAGCATTTT.

This chain joins TRBV7-2 and TRBJ2-5; 7 nucleotides line up with TRBD2. The V and J ends lost 1 base and 1 base, in that order; junction bases with no gene match: 3. This CDR3 is 15 amino acids long. Germline V gives CDR1 SGHTA, CDR2 FQGNSA. CDR3 in amino acids: CASSLGAGIQETQYF. In DNA, the CDR3 is TGTGCCAGCAGCTTAGGAGCGGGGATCCAAGAGACCCAGTACTTC.

The genes are TRBV21-1 and TRBJ2-7; the listed D gene, TRBD1, was not tested against the DNA. TRBV21-1 is labeled a pseudogene. The CDR3 is 13 residues long. CDR3 sequence reads: CARGQGIGYEQYF. CDR3 nucleotides: TGTGCCAGGGGACAGGGGATAGGGTATGAGCAGTACTTC.

The genes are TRBV19 and TRBJ2-5, with 8 bases lining up with TRBD2. The J call may be faulty, since TRBJ2-7 better matches the DNA end. The CDR3 is made up of 16 amino acids. The V gene's germline CDR1 is LNHDA and CDR2 SQIVND (reference sequence). The CDR3 reads CASSPASGSTSYEQYF. Here the CDR3 DNA reads TGTGCCAGTAGTCCCGCGAGCGGGAGCACCTCCTACGAGCAGTACTTC.

This clone appeared once. The J gene is TRBJ1-1, the V gene TRBV29-1, with D unresolved. The CDR3 loop spans 12 amino acids. V was shortened by 4 bases and J by 1 base, with 7 bases between the two germline ends. Germline V CDR1 and CDR2: SQVTM, ANQGSEA. The CDR3 protein is CSVGLSNTEAFF. The CDR3 DNA is TGCAGCGTTGGACTTTCGAACACTGAAGCTTTCTTT.

This clone occurred once. V is TRBV7-8 and J is TRBJ2-7; D not resolved. V was cut by 1 base and J by 5 bases, with 3 bases left in between. Germline assignment: CDR1 SGHVS and CDR2 FQNEAQ. The CDR3 loop spans 11 amino acids. CDR3 amino acids: CASSLVNEQYF. The CDR3 nucleotides are TGTGCCAGCAGCTTAGTCAACGAGCAGTACTTC. Using reference TRBV7-8 and TRBJ2-7 for the parts outside the CDR3, the full variable domain is GAGVSQSPRYKVAKRGQDVALRCDPISGHVSLFWYQQALGQGPEFLTYFQNEAQLDKSGLPSDRFFAERPEGSVSTLKIQRTQQEDSAVYLCASSLVNEQYFGPGTRLTVT.

This chain links TRBV9 with TRBJ2-7; 8 nucleotides agree with TRBD1. V lost 3 bases and J lost 4; bases outside the gene matches: 6. From germline, CDR1 is SGDLS and CDR2 YYNGEE. This CDR3 comprises 14 residues. CDR3 in amino acids: CASSAGQGRYEQYF. Written as DNA, the CDR3 is TGTGCCAGCAGCGCCGGACAGGGCCGTTACGAGCAGTACTTC. Full variable domain (outside the CDR3, taken from reference TRBV9 and TRBJ2-7): DSGVTQTPKHLITATGQRVTLRCSPRSGDLSVYWYQQSLDQGLQFLIQYYNGEERAKGNILERFSAQQFPDLHSELNLSSLELGDSALYFCASSAGQGRYEQYFGPGTRLTVT.

The chain has TRBV18 and TRBJ2-1; 9 bases align to TRBD1. Trimming at V came to 3 bases and at J to 10 bases, leaving 10 bases not matched to a gene. Looked up from germline, CDR1 is KGHSH and CDR2 is LQKENI. The CDR3 runs to 15 residues. The CDR3 region is CASSPPTGQGYEQFF. The DNA for the CDR3 is TGTGCCAGCTCACCTCCGACGGGACAGGGTTACGAGCAGTTCTTC.

The V and J genes are TRBV4-2 and TRBJ2-7; TRBD1 aligns across 7 bases. CDR1 and CDR2 from the germline V gene are LGHNA and YNFKEQ. The CDR3 has 16 amino acids. V dropped 1 base and J dropped 0; count of bases not matched to a gene: 6. Here the CDR3 reads CASSQVLGDSSYEQYF. Here the CDR3 DNA reads TGTGCCAGCAGCCAAGTGCTGGGGGACAGCTCCTACGAGCAGTACTTC.

This chain uses TRBV4-1 with TRBJ2-5; 7 bases agree with TRBD2. Germline CDR1 is MGHRA and CDR2 is YSYEKL. The CDR3 consists of 15 residues. The ends lost 1 base at V and 3 bases at J; junction bases unmatched: 5. This CDR3 reads CASSQVQREEETQYF. The CDR3 region has the DNA TGCGCCAGCAGCCAAGTTCAGCGGGAAGAAGAGACCCAGTACTTC.

V usage is TRBV18 and J usage is TRBJ1-1; 8 bases align to TRBD1. Germline V gives CDR1 KGHSH, CDR2 LQKENI. The CDR3 runs to 16 residues. Trimming removed 3 bases from V and 4 bases from J; junction bases left unmatched: 10. The CDR3 protein is CASSPKLQGAGTEAFF. The CDR3 DNA reads as TGTGCCAGCTCACCGAAACTCCAGGGGGCGGGCACTGAAGCTTTCTTT.